This TCR beta chain was recorded in a study of cytomegalovirus exposure and HLA in healthy donors. The study's findings and limits: Later, TCR association rates were found to vary by HLA locus, highest for DRB1 and lowest for HLA-C.

Germline CDR1 is SQVTM and CDR2 is ANQGSEA. The CDR3 has 14 amino acids. The ends were cut back, 3 bases at V and 2 bases at J, with 8 bases in the middle. This PCR relied on a set of 60 Vbeta primers and 13 Jbeta primers. The assay was immunoSEQ multiplex PCR, and TCRdb's table has in-frame clones only and misses some. Of 40,000 to 55,000 clones listed, around 73% are singletons. Concerning this clone itself: Its specificity is unknown.

The sequence was collected from a woman aged 25 to 39 in good health and CMV-seronegative. This sequence joins TRBV29-1 and TRBJ2-6; TRBD1 is a possible D gene (5 bases). Sequenced sample: PBMCs. The CDR3 region has the DNA TGCAGCGTTGAGTTAGGGGCTGGGGCCAACGTCCTGACTTTC. It is translated as CSVELGAGANVLTF.